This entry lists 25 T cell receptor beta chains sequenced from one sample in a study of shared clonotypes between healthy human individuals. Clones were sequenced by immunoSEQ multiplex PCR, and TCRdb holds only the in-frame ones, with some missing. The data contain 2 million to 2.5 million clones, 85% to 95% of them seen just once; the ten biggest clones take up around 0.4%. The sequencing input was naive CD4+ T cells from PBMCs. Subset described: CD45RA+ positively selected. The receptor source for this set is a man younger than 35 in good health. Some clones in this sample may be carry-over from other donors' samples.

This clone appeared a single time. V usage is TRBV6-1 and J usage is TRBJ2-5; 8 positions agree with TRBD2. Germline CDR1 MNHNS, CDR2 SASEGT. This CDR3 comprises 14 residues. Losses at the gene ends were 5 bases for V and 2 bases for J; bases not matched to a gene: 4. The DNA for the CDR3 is TGTGCCAGCAGTTCCTTAGCGGGGCAAGAGACCCAGTACTTC. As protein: CASSSLAGQETQYF.

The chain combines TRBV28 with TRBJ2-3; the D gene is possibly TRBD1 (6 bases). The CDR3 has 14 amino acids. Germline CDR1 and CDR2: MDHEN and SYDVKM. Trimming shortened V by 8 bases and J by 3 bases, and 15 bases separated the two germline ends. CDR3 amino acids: CASRDSRGTDTQYF. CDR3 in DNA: TGTGCCAGCCGAGACTCTAGGGGGACAGATACGCAGTATTTT.

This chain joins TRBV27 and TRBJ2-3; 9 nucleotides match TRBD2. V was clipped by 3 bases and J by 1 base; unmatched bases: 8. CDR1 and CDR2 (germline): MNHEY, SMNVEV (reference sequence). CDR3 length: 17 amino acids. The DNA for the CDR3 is TGTGCCAGCAGTTTGGTGGGCGGGAGGGCTCGCACAGATACGCAGTATTTT. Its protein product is CASSLVGGRARTDTQYF.

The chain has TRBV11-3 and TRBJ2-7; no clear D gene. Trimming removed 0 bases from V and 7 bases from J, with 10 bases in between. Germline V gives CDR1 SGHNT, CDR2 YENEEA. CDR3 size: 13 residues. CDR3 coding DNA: TGTGCCAGCAGCTTAGAGAGGAACACGGAGCAGTACTTC. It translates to CASSLERNTEQYF. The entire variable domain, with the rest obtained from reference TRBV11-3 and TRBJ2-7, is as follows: EAGVVQSPRYKIIEKKQPVAFWCNPISGHNTLYWYLQNLGQGPELLIRYENEEAVDDSQLPKDRFSAERLKGVDSTLKIQPAELGDSAVYLCASSLERNTEQYFGPGTRLTVT.

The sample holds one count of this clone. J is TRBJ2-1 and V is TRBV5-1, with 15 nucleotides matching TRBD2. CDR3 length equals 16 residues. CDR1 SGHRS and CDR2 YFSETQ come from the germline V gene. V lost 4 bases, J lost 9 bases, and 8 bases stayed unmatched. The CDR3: CASSLRTSGREGEQFF. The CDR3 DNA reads TGCGCCAGCAGCCTTAGGACTAGCGGGAGGGAGGGTGAGCAGTTCTTC.

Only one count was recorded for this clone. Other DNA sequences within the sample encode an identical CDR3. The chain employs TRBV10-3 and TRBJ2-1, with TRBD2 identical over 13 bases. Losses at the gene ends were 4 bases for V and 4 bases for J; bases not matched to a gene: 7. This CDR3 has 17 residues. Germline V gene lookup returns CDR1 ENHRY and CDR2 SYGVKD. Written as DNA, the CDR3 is TGTGCCATCAGTGGTCGGACTAGCGGGAGTCTGTACAATGAGCAGTTCTTC. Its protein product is CAISGRTSGSLYNEQFF.

CDR3 DNA: TGCAGCGTTGGACTAGCGGGACCCACAGATACGCAGTATTTT. It specifies CSVGLAGPTDTQYF. The J gene is TRBJ2-3, the V gene TRBV29-1, with 11 nucleotides matching TRBD2. V shed 4 bases and J 2 bases; nucleotides not matched to a gene: 2. This CDR3 has 14 amino acids. Germline V gene sequence: CDR1 SQVTM, CDR2 ANQGSEA.

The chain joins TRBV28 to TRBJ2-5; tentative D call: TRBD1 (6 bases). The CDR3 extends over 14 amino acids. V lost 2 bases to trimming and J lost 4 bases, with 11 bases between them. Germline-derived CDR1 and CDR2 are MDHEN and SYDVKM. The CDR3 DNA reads TGTGCCAGCAGTTTAGGACAGCTCTTAGAGACCCAGTACTTC. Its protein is CASSLGQLLETQYF. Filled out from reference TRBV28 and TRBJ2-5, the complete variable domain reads DVKVTQSSRYLVKRTGEKVFLECVQDMDHENMFWYRQDPGLGLRLIYFSYDVKMKEKGDIPEGYSVSREKKERFSLILESASTNQTSMYLCASSLGQLLETQYFGPGTRLLVL.

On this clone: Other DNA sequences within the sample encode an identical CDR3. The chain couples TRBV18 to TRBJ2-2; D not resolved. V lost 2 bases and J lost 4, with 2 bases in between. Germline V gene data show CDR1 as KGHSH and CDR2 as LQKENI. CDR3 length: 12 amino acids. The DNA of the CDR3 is TGTGCCAGCTCACCAGGCACCGGGGAGCTGTTTTTT. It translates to CASSPGTGELFF.

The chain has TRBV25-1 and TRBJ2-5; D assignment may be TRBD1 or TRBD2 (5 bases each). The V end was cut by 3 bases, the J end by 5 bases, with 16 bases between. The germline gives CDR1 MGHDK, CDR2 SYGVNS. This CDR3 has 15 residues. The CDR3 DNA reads TGTGCCAGCAGTGATTCGGGGCGAAGGCCGGAGACCCAGTACTTC. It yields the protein CASSDSGRRPETQYF.

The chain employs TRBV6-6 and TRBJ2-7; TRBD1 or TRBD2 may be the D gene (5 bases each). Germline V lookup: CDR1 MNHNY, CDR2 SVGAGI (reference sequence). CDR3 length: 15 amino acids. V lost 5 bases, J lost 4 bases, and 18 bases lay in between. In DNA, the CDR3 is TGTGCCAGCAGTAACCTCGGGGACGGGCCTTACGAGCAGTACTTC. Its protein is CASSNLGDGPYEQYF.

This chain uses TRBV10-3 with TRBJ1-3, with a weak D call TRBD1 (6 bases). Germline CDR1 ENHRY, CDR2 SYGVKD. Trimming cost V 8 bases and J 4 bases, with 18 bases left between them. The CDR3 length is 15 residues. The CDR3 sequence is CAIGKAQGKGNTIYF. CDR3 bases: TGTGCCATCGGGAAAGCTCAGGGGAAAGGAAACACCATATATTTT.

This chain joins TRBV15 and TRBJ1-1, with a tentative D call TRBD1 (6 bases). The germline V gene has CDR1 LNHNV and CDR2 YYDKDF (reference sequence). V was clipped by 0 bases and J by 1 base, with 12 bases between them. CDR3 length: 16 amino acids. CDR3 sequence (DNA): TGTGCCACCAGCAGAGATTTCCCGGACAGGAACACTGAAGCTTTCTTT. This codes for CATSRDFPDRNTEAFF.

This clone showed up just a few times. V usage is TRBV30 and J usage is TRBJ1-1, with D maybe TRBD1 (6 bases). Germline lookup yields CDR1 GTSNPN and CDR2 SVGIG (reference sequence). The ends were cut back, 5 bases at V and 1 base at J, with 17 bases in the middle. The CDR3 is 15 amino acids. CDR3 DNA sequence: TGTGCCTGGGTACATAACAGGGTGACGAACACTGAAGCTTTCTTT. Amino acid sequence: CAWVHNRVTNTEAFF. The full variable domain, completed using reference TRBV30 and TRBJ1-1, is SQTIHQWPATLVQPVGSPLSLECTVEGTSNPNLYWYRQAAGRGLQLLFYSVGIGQISSEVPQNLSASRPQDRQFILSSKKLLLSDSGFYLCAWVHNRVTNTEAFFGQGTRLTVV.

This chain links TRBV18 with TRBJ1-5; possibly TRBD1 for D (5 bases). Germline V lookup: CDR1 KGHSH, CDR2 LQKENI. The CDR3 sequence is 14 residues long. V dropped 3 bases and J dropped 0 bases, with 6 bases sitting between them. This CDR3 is CASSPRGSNQPQHF. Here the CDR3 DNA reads TGTGCCAGCTCACCGAGGGGTAGCAATCAGCCCCAGCATTTT.

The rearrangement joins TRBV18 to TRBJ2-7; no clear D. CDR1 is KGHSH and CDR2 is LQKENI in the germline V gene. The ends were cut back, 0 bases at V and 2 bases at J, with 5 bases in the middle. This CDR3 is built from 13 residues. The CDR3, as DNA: TGTGCCAGCTCACCACCCGAACCCTACGAGCAGTACTTC. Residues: CASSPPEPYEQYF.

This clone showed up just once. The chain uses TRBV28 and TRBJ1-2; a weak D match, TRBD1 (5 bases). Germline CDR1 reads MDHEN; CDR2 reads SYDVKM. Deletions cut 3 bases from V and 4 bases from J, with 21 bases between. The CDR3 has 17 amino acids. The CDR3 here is CASSFGGGGRESYGYTF. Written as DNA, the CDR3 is TGTGCCAGCAGTTTTGGGGGAGGCGGCAGGGAGAGCTATGGCTACACCTTC.

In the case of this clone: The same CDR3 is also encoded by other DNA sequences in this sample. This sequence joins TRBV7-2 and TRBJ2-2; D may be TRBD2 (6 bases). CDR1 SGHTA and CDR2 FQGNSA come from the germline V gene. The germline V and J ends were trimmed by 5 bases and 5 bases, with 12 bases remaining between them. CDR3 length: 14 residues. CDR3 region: CASSLAGRTGELFF. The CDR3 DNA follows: TGTGCCAGCAGCCTCGCGGGACGAACCGGGGAGCTGTTTTTT. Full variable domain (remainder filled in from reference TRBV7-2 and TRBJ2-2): GAGVSQSPSNKVTEKGKDVELRCDPISGHTALYWYRQSLGQGLEFLIYFQGNSAPDKSGLPSDRFSAERTGGSVSTLTIQRTQQEDSAVYLCASSLAGRTGELFFGEGSRLTVL.

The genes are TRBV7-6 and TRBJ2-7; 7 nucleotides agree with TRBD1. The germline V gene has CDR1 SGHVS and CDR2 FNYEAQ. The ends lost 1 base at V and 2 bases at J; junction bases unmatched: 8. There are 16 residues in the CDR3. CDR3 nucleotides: TGTGCCAGCAGCTTAGTGGGGATGACAGGGACCTACGAGCAGTACTTC. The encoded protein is CASSLVGMTGTYEQYF.

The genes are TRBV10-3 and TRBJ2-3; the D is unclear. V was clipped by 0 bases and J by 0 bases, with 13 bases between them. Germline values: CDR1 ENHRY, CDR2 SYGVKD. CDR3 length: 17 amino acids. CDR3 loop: CAISESLSGTSTDTQYF. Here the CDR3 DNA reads TGTGCCATCAGTGAGTCGCTGTCCGGAACTAGCACAGATACGCAGTATTTT.

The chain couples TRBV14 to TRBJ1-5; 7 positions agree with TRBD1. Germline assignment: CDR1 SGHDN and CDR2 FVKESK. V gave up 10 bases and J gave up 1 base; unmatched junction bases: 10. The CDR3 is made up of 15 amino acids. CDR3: CAILTGRGSNQPQHF. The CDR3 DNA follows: TGTGCCATCCTGACAGGGAGAGGGAGCAATCAGCCCCAGCATTTT.

This CDR3 reads CASRPAGLNEQFF. The CDR3 nucleotides are TGTGCCAGCCGGCCGGCGGGCCTCAATGAGCAGTTCTTC. This sequence joins TRBV11-2 and TRBJ2-1, with D maybe TRBD2 (5 bases). CDR1 SGHAT and CDR2 FQNNGV come from the germline V gene. The CDR3 is 13 residues long. The V and J ends lost 8 bases and 6 bases respectively, with 14 bases between them. Together with reference TRBV11-2 and TRBJ2-1, the CDR3 gives the full variable domain: EAGVAQSPRYKIIEKRQSVAFWCNPISGHATLYWYQQILGQGPKLLIQFQNNGVVDDSQLPKDRFSAERLKGVDSTLKIQPAKLEDSAVYLCASRPAGLNEQFFGPGTRLTVL.

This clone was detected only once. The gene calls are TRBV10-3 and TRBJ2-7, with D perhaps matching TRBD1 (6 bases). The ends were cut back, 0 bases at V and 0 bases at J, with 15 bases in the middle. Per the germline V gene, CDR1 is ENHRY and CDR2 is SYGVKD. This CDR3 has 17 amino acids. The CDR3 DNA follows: TGTGCCATCAGTGAGTCAACGGGCAGGGGTGTCTCCTACGAGCAGTACTTC. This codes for CAISESTGRGVSYEQYF.

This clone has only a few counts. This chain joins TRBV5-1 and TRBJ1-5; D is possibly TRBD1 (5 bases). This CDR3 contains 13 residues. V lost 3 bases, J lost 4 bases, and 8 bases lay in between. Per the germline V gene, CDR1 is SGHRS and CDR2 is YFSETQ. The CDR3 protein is CASSSSGNQPQHF. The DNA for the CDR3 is TGCGCCAGCAGCTCGTCAGGGAATCAGCCCCAGCATTTT.

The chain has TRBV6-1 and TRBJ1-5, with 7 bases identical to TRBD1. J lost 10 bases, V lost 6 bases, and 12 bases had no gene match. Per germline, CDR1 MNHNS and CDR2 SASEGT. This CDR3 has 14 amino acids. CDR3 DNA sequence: TGTGCCAGCAGGGAGACAGGGACATCAAACCCCCAGCATTTT. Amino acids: CASRETGTSNPQHF.